Each of the 3 T cell receptor beta chains below was sequenced from the same sample in a study of T-cell reconstitution after alpha-beta-depleted transplantation in children. Molecular barcoding with unique molecular identifiers was used for the TCRbeta library. TCRdb called the PCR reads again in MiXCR, with one record for every CDR3 protein. The sample records over 150,000 distinct CDR3 sequences, 6.6% being singletons. The starting material was PBMCs, obtained before TCRalphabeta/CD19-depleted stem cell transplant. Receptor source: a boy aged 2 to 9 with acute lymphoblastic leukemia, due to receive a stem cell transplant.

This clonotype was seen repeatedly, ten times or more. The rearrangement links TRBV7-9 to TRBJ2-7; no firm D call. Trimming pared 5 bases from V and 4 bases from J, leaving 6 bases between. The CDR3 covers 11 residues. Germline-derived CDR1 and CDR2 are SEHNR and FQNEAQ (reference sequence). The CDR3 loop is CASSQKYEQYF. For the CDR3, the DNA is TGTGCCAGCAGCCAAAAGTACGAGCAGTACTTC.

This clonotype was recorded at least ten times. The chain combines TRBV29-1 with TRBJ2-1; no clear D gene. This CDR3 region has 14 residues. Trimming removed 5 bases from V and 3 bases from J, with 14 bases in between. The germline V gene has CDR1 SQVTM and CDR2 ANQGSEA. CDR3 sequence: CSVQIGFLYNEQFF. For the CDR3, the DNA is TGCAGCGTTCAAATTGGTTTCCTCTACAATGAGCAGTTCTTC.

This clonotype is medium-sized by share. The chain carries TRBV6-4 and TRBJ2-7; TRBD2 might be the D (6 bases). Germline-derived CDR1 and CDR2 are MRHNA and SNTAGT. V lost 4 bases and J 3 bases, leaving 13 bases between the germline ends. The CDR3 has 14 residues. The DNA for the CDR3 is TGTGCCAGCAGTGTTCGGGGGTTATTCTACGAGCAGTACTTC. Amino acid sequence: CASSVRGLFYEQYF.